This paragraph covers one T cell receptor (beta chain) sequence. This clone occurred a few times. The clone's antigen remains unknown. Per-base qualities were not stored, and no clone one base away is much larger. V lost 4 bases and J lost 3 bases, and the count of bases not matched to a germline gene is 5. CDR1 and CDR2 were assigned from the germline V gene (reference sequence) as SEHNR and FQNEAQ. The CDR3, cysteine through phenylalanine, is 14 amino acids long. Only CDR3 DNA remains: 42 bases, in frame from the first base. These data come from a study of T cell responses to AZD1222 COVID-19 vaccine (dated by TCRdb to the early 2020s). Describing the broader study: AZD1222 recipients with second doses at about 4 weeks or about 12 weeks were pooled, because spike-specific TCR depth and breadth did not differ between schedules. A total of roughly 240 trial participants underwent TCR sequencing, of whom some 210 received two doses of AZD1222 and some 26 received two doses of the MenACWY control vaccine. Trial participants were enrolled into age subgroups of 18-55, 56-69 and 70-plus years, which contained 148, 28 and 57 TCR-sequenced participants, respectively.

Overall study outcomes, separate from this receptor: Nearly half of unique spike-specific TCRs reportedly recognized epitopes outside regions mutated in the B.1.351 and B.1.1.7 variants. No day 14 peak-response samples were available, so repertoires were characterized only after the peak T cell response. Most participants were white British and females outnumbered males, and the authors suggested that clonal diversity may have been underestimated. After two AZD1222 doses, both the breadth and the depth of spike-specific TCRs were significantly higher than at day 0 and than in MenACWY recipients. Vaccine-associated CD4 TCRs spanned the whole spike protein, with dominant responses in regions 160-218 and 743-854. Conclusions about previously exposed vaccinees are limited, since just 6 or 7 AZD1222 recipients were seropositive for SARS-CoV-2 at baseline. The 56-69-year group was small, and its depth increase did not reach significance, likely because of low power.

The CDR3 regions of human TCRbeta chains were subjected to immunosequencing. Regarding the original processing steps: Repertoire TCRs were matched against a reference library of SARS-CoV-2-specific TCRs generated with the MIRA antigen-specificity platform. Breadth was defined as the fraction of unique TCRs that were SARS-CoV-2-associated, and depth was defined as the fraction of total T cells that were SARS-CoV-2-associated. Using the MIRA data, every spike-specific TCR was mapped to the spike region that the TCR reacted to and assigned to either a CD4 or a CD8 class. Log10-transformed breadth and depth values were compared by one-way ANOVA with Sidak's multiple comparisons tests. This is the immuneACCESS table as TCRdb keeps it, with only in-frame sequences that have V and J called. A part of the clones is gone; compared with another copy, unresolved V genes explain less than half, and the rest is unexplained. V, J and clone size were drawn from that table, and D and trimming were deduced from the DNA. This sample lists about 100,000 clones; around nine tenths were detected once. The top ten constitute around 15% of the sample.

The time point label, as the study defines it: baseline before first vaccination. Vaccinee samples came from UK trials COV001 and COV002, including a single-blind randomized controlled phase 2/3 trial of AZD1222 (ChAdOx1 nCoV-19) in healthy adults. For TCRbeta chain sequencing, PBMC samples from trial participants were taken at day 0 and at day 28 after the second dose. The rearranged chain carries TRBV7-9 and TRBJ2-7, with 8 junctional bases fitting TRBD2. The clonotype comes from an adult in good health. The specimen was peripheral blood, collected on day 0 of AZD1222 vaccination. The bases are TGTGCCAGCAGCTCCCTCGGGACTAGCTACGAGCAGTACTTC. It translates as CASSSLGTSYEQYF.